These 20 T cell receptor beta chains were all obtained from the same sample, sequenced in a study of T-cell memory formation after mild COVID-19. TCRdb reprocessed the 5' RACE reads via MiXCR and lists one record per CDR3 protein. Here the sample spans 50,000 or so distinct CDR3 sequences, 9% to 15% being singletons. The sample comprised PBMCs or a T cell subset sorted from them (not recorded which). These receptors were collected from a man aged 18 to 30 who had mild COVID-19 (a few samples of this study predate the infection). Cell type and time point are not known.

A few counts support this clonotype. The V gene is TRBV7-6, the J gene TRBJ2-7; 8 positions agree with TRBD2. The length of the CDR3 is 15 residues. V shed 2 bases and J 4 bases; nucleotides not matched to a gene: 7. The germline CDR1 and CDR2 sequences are SGHVS and FNYEAQ. CDR3 sequence reads: CASSLSGGGQYEQYF. The CDR3 nucleotides read TGTGCCAGCAGCTTATCCGGCGGGGGGCAGTACGAGCAGTACTTC.

This chain uses TRBV2 with TRBJ2-7, with D perhaps being TRBD1 or TRBD2 (5 bases each). The CDR3 loop spans 12 amino acids. Germline V CDR1 and CDR2: SNHLY, FYNNEI. V dropped 1 base and J dropped 10 bases, with 11 bases sitting between them. For the CDR3, the DNA is TGTGCCAGCAGTGAAGGTAGGGGAGTTCAGTACGTC. Translated, it gives CASSEGRGVQYV.

The chain uses TRBV7-8 and TRBJ1-1, with unresolved D. The CDR3 is made up of 11 amino acids. V was pared by 5 bases and J by 8 bases, with 9 bases between. Germline V gene lookup returns CDR1 SGHVS and CDR2 FQNEAQ. The DNA for the CDR3 is TGTGCCAGCAGCCCGGGCTTGGAAGCTTTCTTT. It specifies CASSPGLEAFF. Together with reference TRBV7-8 and TRBJ1-1, the CDR3 gives the full variable domain: GAGVSQSPRYKVAKRGQDVALRCDPISGHVSLFWYQQALGQGPEFLTYFQNEAQLDKSGLPSDRFFAERPEGSVSTLKIQRTQQEDSAVYLCASSPGLEAFFGQGTRLTVV.

This clonotype came up many times. The chain uses TRBV7-9 and TRBJ2-3; no definite D call. CDR3 size: 14 residues. The V gene's germline CDR1 is SEHNR and CDR2 FQNEAQ (reference sequence). V gave up 1 base and J gave up 0 bases, with 5 bases separating them. CDR3 loop: CASSLVGSTDTQYF. In nucleotides, the CDR3 is TGTGCCAGCAGCTTAGTGGGTAGCACAGATACGCAGTATTTT.

This clonotype was found many times. The junction and the germline gene differ at one end; a read error may be behind it. The gene calls are TRBV11-2 and TRBJ2-2; a possible D gene is TRBD2 (6 bases). The CDR3 sequence is 13 residues long. Germline V CDR1 and CDR2: SGHAT, FQNNGV. The CDR3: CASSLDVLGGLFF. In DNA, the CDR3 is TGTGCCAGCAGCTTAGATGTTCTGGGGGGGCTGTTTTTT.

This clonotype was observed many times. The chain links TRBV7-9 to TRBJ2-5, with 9 bases lining up with TRBD2. This CDR3 spans 16 amino acids. Germline V gene data show CDR1 as SEHNR and CDR2 as FQNEAQ (reference sequence). V gave up 1 base and J gave up 2 bases; unmatched junction bases: 5. The DNA for the CDR3 is TGTGCCAGCAGCTTAGGGGGACTAGCTTGGCAAGAGACCCAGTACTTC. Protein: CASSLGGLAWQETQYF.

The J gene is TRBJ1-2, the V gene TRBV20-1; no clear D gene. CDR3 size: 12 residues. Trimming left V 6 bases short and J 5 bases short, with 13 bases between. CDR1 DFQATT and CDR2 SNEGSKA come from the germline V gene (reference sequence). CDR3: CSAARLGYGYTF. The DNA of the CDR3 is TGCAGTGCGGCGAGACTCGGATATGGCTACACCTTC.

A few counts support this clonotype. This chain uses TRBV5-1 with TRBJ2-5; 9 bases line up with TRBD2. The CDR3 contains 15 residues. Germline CDR1 reads SGHRS; CDR2 reads YFSETQ. J gave up 2 bases and V 6 bases, and 8 bases lay outside the gene matches. In DNA, the CDR3 is TGCGCCAGCACTAGACAGCGGGGGGCGCAAGAGACCCAGTACTTC. It translates to CASTRQRGAQETQYF.

The chain links TRBV24-1 to TRBJ1-2; D is undetermined. The CDR3 is made up of 13 amino acids. V was cut by 3 bases and J by 6 bases, with 10 bases left in between. Germline CDR1 reads KGHDR; CDR2 reads SFDVKD. The CDR3 region is CATSDGEWNGYTF. CDR3 nucleotide sequence: TGTGCCACCAGTGATGGGGAGTGGAATGGCTACACCTTC.

This clonotype turned up a few times. CDR3 sequence (DNA): TGTGCCAGCAGTTATGCGGAGGGTCAATACAATGAGCAGTTCTTC. Its translation is CASSYAEGQYNEQFF. J is TRBJ2-1 and V is TRBV6-2 or TRBV6-3; D is perhaps TRBD2 (6 bases). Germline CDR1 reads MNHEY; CDR2 reads SVGEGT. The CDR3 runs to 15 residues. Trimming cost V 3 bases and J 4 bases, with 13 bases left between them.

The chain employs TRBV6-5 and TRBJ2-7; D gene uncertain. Trimming left V 7 bases short and J 2 bases short, with 18 bases between. This CDR3 comprises 15 residues. Germline CDR1 is MNHEY and CDR2 is SVGAGI. The CDR3 DNA sequence: TGTGCCAGCAATCTCACGCCGGACGGTCCCTACGAGCAGTACTTC. Translated, it gives CASNLTPDGPYEQYF.

This clonotype was counted only a few times. V gene TRBV7-3 combines with J gene TRBJ2-3, with D uncertain. This CDR3 spans 14 amino acids. Trimming cost V 2 bases and J 6 bases, with 12 bases left between them. Germline V CDR1 and CDR2: SGHTA, FQGTGA. The CDR3 coding sequence is TGTGCCAGCAGCTTAGCGGCCCTTGCGGATACGCAGTATTTT. This encodes CASSLAALADTQYF.

This clonotype was recorded a few times. The chain links TRBV20-1 to TRBJ1-2, with 8 bases fitting TRBD1. The V gene's germline CDR1 is DFQATT and CDR2 SNEGSKA (reference sequence). Trimming took 6 bases from V and 2 from J; bases not matched to a gene: 8. This CDR3 spans 14 amino acids. CDR3 DNA: TGCAGTGCCACTCGACAGGGGAGAAACTATGGCTACACCTTC. Residues: CSATRQGRNYGYTF.

By its share, this clonotype is medium-sized. The chain is built from TRBV12-3 or TRBV12-4 and TRBJ2-3; the match to TRBD2 covers 8 bases. Unmatched junction bases numbered 5, after V lost 3 bases and J lost 6 bases. This CDR3 spans 14 amino acids. The DNA for the CDR3 is TGTGCCAGCAGTTTGGGACTAGGGTTCGATACGCAGTATTTT. This sequence encodes CASSLGLGFDTQYF.

This clonotype appeared once. CDR3 nucleotides: TGTGCCACCAGCAGAGATCGAACCGGGGGTGAAAAACTGTTTTTT. Translation: CATSRDRTGGEKLFF. The chain couples TRBV15 to TRBJ1-4, with D possibly being TRBD1 (5 bases). The germline V gene encodes CDR1 LNHNV and CDR2 YYDKDF (reference sequence). The CDR3 loop spans 15 amino acids. Trimming removed 0 bases from V and 7 bases from J, with 12 bases in between.

The chain is built from TRBV27 and TRBJ2-3; D tentatively fits TRBD1 or TRBD2 (5 bases each). This CDR3 has 14 amino acids. Germline values: CDR1 MNHEY, CDR2 SMNVEV (reference sequence). The V end lost 6 bases, the J end lost 4 bases, and 14 bases lay between the germline ends. The CDR3 reads CASRLGDAADTQYF. The CDR3 bases are TGTGCCAGCAGGCTCGGGGACGCTGCAGATACGCAGTATTTT.

This clonotype was counted at least ten times. The chain is built from TRBV5-1 and TRBJ2-3, with 14 nucleotides matching TRBD2. Germline CDR1 is SGHRS and CDR2 is YFSETQ. This CDR3 is 16 amino acids long. V shed 0 bases, J shed 4 bases, and the junction held 1 base outside the gene matches. CDR3 in amino acids: CASSLVTSGGADTQYF. The CDR3 DNA reads as TGCGCCAGCAGCTTGGTGACTAGCGGGGGGGCAGATACGCAGTATTTT.

This clonotype was seen only a few times. The chain has TRBV27 and TRBJ2-1; 12 bases agree with TRBD1. In germline, CDR1 is MNHEY, CDR2 SMNVEV (reference sequence). This CDR3 spans 15 amino acids. V was pared by 5 bases and J by 6 bases, with 5 bases of the junction left unmatched. CDR3 protein: CASSPGQGAPNEQFF. CDR3 in DNA: TGTGCCAGCAGTCCGGGACAGGGGGCGCCCAATGAGCAGTTCTTC.

The V gene is TRBV6-1, the J gene TRBJ2-1; D is undetermined. The length of the CDR3 is 12 residues. V was trimmed by 6 bases and J by 6 bases, leaving 9 bases between them. Germline-derived CDR1 and CDR2 are MNHNS and SASEGT. The CDR3 region has the DNA TGTGCCAGCAGCGCACCCCCCAATGAGCAGTTCTTC. It yields the protein CASSAPPNEQFF.

This clonotype was counted a few times. The chain carries TRBV3-1 and TRBJ2-5, with TRBD1 matching 8 bases. The ends lost 1 base at V and 5 bases at J; junction bases unmatched: 3. This CDR3 contains 14 residues. Germline CDR1 LGHDT, CDR2 YNNKEL (reference sequence). The CDR3 nucleotides are TGTGCCAGCAGCCAAGGACAGGGGTGGGAGACCCAGTACTTC. Protein product: CASSQGQGWETQYF.